This T cell receptor (beta chain) originates from a study of early T cells in non-severe SARS-CoV-2 infection. For the study at large: The authors sequenced bulk RNA from unsorted whole blood, leaving chains unpaired.

CDR1 MNHNS and CDR2 SASEGT come from the germline V gene. The V segment lost 4 bases and the J segment 5 bases; nucleotides outside the gene matches: 6. This CDR3 is 14 amino acids long. Study-level results: The matching step, a VDJdb search, favored anti-spike CD8 responses and missed private and CD4 specificities.

This clonotype was picked up many times. What it binds is unknown. Attachment of unique molecular identifiers to individual cDNA molecules was performed. TCRdb processed the 5' RACE reads anew with MiXCR; each CDR3 protein has one entry. Found here are roughly 29,000 distinct CDR3 sequences, 4.5% of them singletons; the top ten hold approximately 5.8%. The sequence derives from an adult who was a healthcare worker with PCR-confirmed SARS-CoV-2 infection or an uninfected control (not recorded which). The sequenced material came from whole blood. This rearrangement joins TRBV6-1 to TRBJ2-5, with 8 bases lining up with TRBD2. The CDR3 sequence is CASSVGLARETQYF. The CDR3 nucleotides are TGTGCCAGCAGTGTCGGACTAGCTAGGGAGACCCAGTACTTC.